The present T cell receptor beta chain was sequenced within a study of blood T cells in healthy people across ages. Combining a sample-barcoded 5' primer with a J-beta primer mix, a second PCR ran for 7 to 11 cycles. Every cDNA molecule carried a tag from a template-switch adaptor bearing 12 random nucleotides. In TCRdb, the 5' RACE reads were re-called with MiXCR into one record per CDR3 protein. Seen here are hundreds of thousands of distinct CDR3 sequences, about 49% observed once, and the top ten hold approximately 51%. In terms of origin and age, donors were healthy Caucasian individuals from Russia aged 6 to 90. The authors drew roughly 9.8 milliliters of peripheral blood from each donor. V was trimmed by 0 bases and J by 3 bases, leaving 12 bases between them. The CDR3 contains 15 residues. Germline CDR1 is SGDLS and CDR2 is YYNGEE.

This clonotype originated in a man aged 55-75 years in good health. The chain links TRBV9 to TRBJ1-2, with D uncertain. Sequenced: blood. The CDR3 region has the DNA TGTGCCAGCAGCGTAGACCAGAGCCCCGACTATGGCTACACCTTC. Amino acid sequence: CASSVDQSPDYGYTF. Full variable domain (outside the CDR3, taken from reference TRBV9 and TRBJ1-2): DSGVTQTPKHLITATGQRVTLRCSPRSGDLSVYWYQQSLDQGLQFLIQYYNGEERAKGNILERFSAQQFPDLHSELNLSSLELGDSALYFCASSVDQSPDYGYTFGSGTRLTVV.